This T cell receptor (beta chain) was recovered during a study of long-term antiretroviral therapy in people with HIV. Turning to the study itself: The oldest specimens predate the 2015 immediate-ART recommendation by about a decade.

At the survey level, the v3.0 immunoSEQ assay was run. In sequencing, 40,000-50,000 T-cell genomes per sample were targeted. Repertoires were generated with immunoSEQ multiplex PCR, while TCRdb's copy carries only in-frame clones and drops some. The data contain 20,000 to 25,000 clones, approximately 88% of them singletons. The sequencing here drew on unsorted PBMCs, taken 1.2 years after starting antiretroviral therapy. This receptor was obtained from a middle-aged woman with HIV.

The CDR3 reads CASSEQEDRDNEKLFF. The CDR3 DNA sequence: TGTGCCAGTAGTGAACAGGAGGATCGAGATAATGAAAAACTGTTTTTT. The chain couples TRBV19 to TRBJ1-4; D might be TRBD1 (5 bases). The CDR3 has 16 amino acids. Germline CDR1 is LNHDA and CDR2 is SQIVND (reference sequence). Trimming cost V 5 bases and J 4 bases, with 17 bases left between them. The variable domain in full, with the rest retrieved from reference TRBV19 and TRBJ1-4, is DGGITQSPKYLFRKEGQNVTLSCEQNLNHDAMYWYRQDPGQGLRLIYYSQIVNDFQKGDIAEGYSVSREKKESFPLTVTSAQKNPTAFYLCASSEQEDRDNEKLFFGSGTQLSVL.